The entry below gives a single TCR beta chain sequence along with its context. Antigen specificity is unknown. Each TRB cDNA library was prepared by 5' RACE (with UMI labels). After re-calling the 5' RACE reads, TCRdb lists one entry per CDR3 protein, DNA absent. This sample's table reports 140,000 to 150,000 distinct CDR3 sequences. The source of the sample is a study of CXCR3-negative and CXCR3-positive naive CD8 T cells. Study outcomes and limitations: Naive cells, whether CXCR3-negative or CXCR3-positive, had similar TRBV-TRBJ usage, while memory cells differed. Most assays used freshly isolated PBMCs, as cryopreservation partially reduced CXCR3. Memory CD8+ cells showed much lower diversity, while both naive subsets displayed comparably high diversity. TRB CDR3s were more hydrophobic in CXCR3-positive than in CXCR3-negative naive cells.

Sequencing was done on a sample of naive CXCR3+ CD8+ T cells from blood. The sample's subset: CD45RO-CCR7+CD27+CD95- naive CD8+ T cells expressing CXCR3 (TNR3+). The sequence was collected from a human donor in good health. Some clones in this sample may be carry-over from other donors' samples.

The CDR3 reads CASSLLVGTFKNIQYF. The chain joins TRBV12-3 or TRBV12-4 to TRBJ2-4; TCRdb selects TRBD1, and the lack of DNA leaves this call unchecked. The CDR3 has 16 residues.